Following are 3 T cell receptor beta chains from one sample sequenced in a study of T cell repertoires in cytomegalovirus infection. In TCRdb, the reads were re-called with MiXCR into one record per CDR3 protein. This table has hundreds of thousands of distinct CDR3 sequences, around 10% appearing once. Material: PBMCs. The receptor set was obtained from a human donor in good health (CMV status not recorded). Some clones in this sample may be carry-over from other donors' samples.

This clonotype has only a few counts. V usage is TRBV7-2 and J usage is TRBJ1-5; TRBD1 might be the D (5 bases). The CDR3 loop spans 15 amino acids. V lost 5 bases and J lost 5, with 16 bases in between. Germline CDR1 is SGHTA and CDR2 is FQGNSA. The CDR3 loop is CASSPGFGGDQPQHF. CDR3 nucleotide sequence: TGTGCCAGCAGCCCGGGCTTCGGGGGGGATCAGCCCCAGCATTTT.

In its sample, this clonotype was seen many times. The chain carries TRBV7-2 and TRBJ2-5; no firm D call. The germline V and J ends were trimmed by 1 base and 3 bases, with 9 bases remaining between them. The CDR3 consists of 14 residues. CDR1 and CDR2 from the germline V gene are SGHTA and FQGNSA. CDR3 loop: CASSLEAGKETQYF. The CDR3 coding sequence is TGTGCCAGCAGCTTAGAGGCAGGCAAAGAGACCCAGTACTTC.

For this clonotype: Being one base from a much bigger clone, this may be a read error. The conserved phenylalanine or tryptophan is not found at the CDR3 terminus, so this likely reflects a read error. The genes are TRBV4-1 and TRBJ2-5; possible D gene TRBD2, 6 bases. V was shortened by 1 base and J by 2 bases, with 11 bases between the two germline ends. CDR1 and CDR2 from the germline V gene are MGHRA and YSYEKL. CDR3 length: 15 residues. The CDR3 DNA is TGCGCCAGCAGCCAAGCATTTGGGGGGCAAGAGACCCAGTACCTC. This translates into CASSQAFGGQETQYL.